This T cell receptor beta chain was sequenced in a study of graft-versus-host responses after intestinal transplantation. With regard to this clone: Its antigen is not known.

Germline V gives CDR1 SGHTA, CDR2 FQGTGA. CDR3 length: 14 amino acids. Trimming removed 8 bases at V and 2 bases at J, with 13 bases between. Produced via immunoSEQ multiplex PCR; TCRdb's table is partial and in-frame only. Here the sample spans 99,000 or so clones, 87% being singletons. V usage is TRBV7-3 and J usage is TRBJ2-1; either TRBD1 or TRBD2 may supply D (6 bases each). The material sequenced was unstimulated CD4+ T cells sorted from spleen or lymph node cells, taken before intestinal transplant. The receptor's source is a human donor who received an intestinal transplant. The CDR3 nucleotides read TGTGCCAGCTCCGGAGGGGGGCCCTACAATGAGCAGTTCTTC. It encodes CASSGGGPYNEQFF.